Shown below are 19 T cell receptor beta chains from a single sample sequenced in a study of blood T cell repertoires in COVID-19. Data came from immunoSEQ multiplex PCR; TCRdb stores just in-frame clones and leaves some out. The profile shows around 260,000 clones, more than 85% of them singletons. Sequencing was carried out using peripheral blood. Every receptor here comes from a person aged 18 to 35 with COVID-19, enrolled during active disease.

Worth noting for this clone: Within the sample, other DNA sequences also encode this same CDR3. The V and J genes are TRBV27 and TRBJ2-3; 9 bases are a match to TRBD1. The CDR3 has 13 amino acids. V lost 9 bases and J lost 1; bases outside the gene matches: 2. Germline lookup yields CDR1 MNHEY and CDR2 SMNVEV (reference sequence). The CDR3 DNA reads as TGTGCCAGTCGACAGGGGGGCACAGATACGCAGTATTTT. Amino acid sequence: CASRQGGTDTQYF.

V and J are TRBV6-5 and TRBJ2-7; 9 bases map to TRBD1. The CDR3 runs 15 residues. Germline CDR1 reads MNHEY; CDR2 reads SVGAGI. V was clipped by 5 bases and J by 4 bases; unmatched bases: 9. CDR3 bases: TGTGCCAGCAGTACCCCGGACAGGGGAACTTACGAGCAGTACTTC. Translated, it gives CASSTPDRGTYEQYF.

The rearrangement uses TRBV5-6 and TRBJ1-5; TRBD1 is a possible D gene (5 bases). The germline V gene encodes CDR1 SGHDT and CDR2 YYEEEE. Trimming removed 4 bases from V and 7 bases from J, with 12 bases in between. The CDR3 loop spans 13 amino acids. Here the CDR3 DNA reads TGTGCCAGCAGCGCCCAGGGAGGACAGCCCCAGCATTTT. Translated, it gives CASSAQGGQPQHF. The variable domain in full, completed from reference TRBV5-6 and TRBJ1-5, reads DAGVTQSPTHLIKTRGQQVTLRCSPKSGHDTVSWYQQALGQGPQFIFQYYEEEERQRGNFPDRFSGHQFPNYSSELNVNALLLGDSALYLCASSAQGGQPQHFGDGTRLSIL.

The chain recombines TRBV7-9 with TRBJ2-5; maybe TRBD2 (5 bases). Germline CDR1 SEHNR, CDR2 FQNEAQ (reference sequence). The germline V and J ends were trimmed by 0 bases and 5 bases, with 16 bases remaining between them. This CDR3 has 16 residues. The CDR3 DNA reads TGTGCCAGCAGCTTAGCAGAGACTATAATTGGGGAGACCCAGTACTTC. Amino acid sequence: CASSLAETIIGETQYF.

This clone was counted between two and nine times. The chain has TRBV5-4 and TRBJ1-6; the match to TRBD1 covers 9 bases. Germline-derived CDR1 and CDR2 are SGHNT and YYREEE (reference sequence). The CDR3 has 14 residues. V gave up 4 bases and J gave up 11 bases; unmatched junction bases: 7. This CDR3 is CASSPGTGLTPLHF. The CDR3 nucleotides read TGTGCCAGCAGCCCCGGGACAGGGCTTACACCCCTCCACTTT.

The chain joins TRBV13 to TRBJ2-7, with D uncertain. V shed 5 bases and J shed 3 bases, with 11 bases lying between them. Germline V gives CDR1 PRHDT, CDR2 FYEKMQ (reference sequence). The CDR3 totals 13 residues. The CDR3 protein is CASSPVEVYEQYF. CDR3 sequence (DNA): TGTGCCAGCAGCCCGGTAGAGGTCTACGAGCAGTACTTC. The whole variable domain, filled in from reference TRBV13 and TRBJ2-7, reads AAGVIQSPRHLIKEKRETATLKCYPIPRHDTVYWYQQGPGQDPQFLISFYEKMQSDKGSIPDRFSAQQFSDYHSELNMSSLELGDSALYFCASSPVEVYEQYFGPGTRLTVT.

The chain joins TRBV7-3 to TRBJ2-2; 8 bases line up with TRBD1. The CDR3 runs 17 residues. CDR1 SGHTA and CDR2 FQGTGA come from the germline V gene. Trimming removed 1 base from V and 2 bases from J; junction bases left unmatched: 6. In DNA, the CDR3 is TGTGCCAGCAGCTTAAGTCCAGGGGGCGTAAACACCGGGGAGCTGTTTTTT. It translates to CASSLSPGGVNTGELFF.

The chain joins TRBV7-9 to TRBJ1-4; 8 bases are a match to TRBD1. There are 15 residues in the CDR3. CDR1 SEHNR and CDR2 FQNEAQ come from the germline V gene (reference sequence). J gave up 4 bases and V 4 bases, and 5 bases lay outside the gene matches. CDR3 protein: CASSSPDRGNEKLFF. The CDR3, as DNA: TGTGCCAGCAGCTCCCCCGACAGGGGTAATGAAAAACTGTTTTTT.

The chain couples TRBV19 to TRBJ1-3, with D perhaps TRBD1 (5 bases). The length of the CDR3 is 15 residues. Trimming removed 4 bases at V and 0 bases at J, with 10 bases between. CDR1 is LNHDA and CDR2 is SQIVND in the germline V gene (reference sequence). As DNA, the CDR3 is TGTGCCAGTAGTACAGACAGAATCTCTGGAAACACCATATATTTT. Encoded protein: CASSTDRISGNTIYF.

CDR3 amino acids: CASSQRLLEGSKTEAFF. Written as DNA, the CDR3 is TGCGCCAGCAGCCAACGTTTATTGGAGGGGTCGAAAACTGAAGCTTTCTTT. The J gene is TRBJ1-1, the V gene TRBV4-1; a possible D gene is TRBD1 (5 bases). V lost 2 bases, J lost 5 bases, and 21 bases lay in between. The germline V gene has CDR1 MGHRA and CDR2 YSYEKL. The CDR3 extends over 17 amino acids.

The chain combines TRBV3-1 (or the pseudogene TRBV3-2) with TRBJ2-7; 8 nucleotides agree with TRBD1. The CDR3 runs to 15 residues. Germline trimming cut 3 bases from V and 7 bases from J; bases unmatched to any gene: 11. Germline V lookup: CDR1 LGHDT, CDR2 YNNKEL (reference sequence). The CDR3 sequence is CASSHHPGQGREQYF. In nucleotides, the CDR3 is TGTGCCAGCAGCCACCACCCTGGACAGGGACGGGAGCAGTACTTC.

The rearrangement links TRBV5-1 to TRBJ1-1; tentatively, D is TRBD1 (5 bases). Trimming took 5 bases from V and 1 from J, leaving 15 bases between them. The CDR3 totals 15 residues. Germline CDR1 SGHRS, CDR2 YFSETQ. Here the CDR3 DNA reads TGCGCCAGCAGACCACCGGGACTCACGAACACTGAAGCTTTCTTT. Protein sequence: CASRPPGLTNTEAFF.

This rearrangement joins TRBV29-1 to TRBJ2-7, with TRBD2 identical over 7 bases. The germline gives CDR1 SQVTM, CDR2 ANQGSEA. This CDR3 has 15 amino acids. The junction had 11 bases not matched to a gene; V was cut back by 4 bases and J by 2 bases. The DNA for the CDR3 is TGCAGCGTTGGGGAACTGGCGGGAGCCGCCTACGAGCAGTACTTC. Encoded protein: CSVGELAGAAYEQYF.

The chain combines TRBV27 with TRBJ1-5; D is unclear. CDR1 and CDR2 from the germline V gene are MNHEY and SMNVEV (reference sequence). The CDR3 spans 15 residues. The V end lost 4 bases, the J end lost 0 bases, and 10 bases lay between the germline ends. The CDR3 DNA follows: TGTGCCAGCAGTTCCAACCCGGGTAGCAATCAGCCCCAGCATTTT. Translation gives CASSSNPGSNQPQHF.

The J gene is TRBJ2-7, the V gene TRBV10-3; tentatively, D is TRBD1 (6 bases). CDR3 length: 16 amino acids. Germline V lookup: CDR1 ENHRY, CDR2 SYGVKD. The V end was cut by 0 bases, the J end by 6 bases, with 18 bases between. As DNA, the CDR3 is TGTGCCATCAGTGAGTCGAAGAGTACAGGGATAGGCGAGCAGTACTTC. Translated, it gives CAISESKSTGIGEQYF.

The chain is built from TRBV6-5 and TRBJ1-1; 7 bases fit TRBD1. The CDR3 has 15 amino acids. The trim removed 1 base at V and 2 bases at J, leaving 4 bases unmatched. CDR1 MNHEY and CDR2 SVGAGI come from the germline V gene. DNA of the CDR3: TGTGCCAGCAGTTACTGGCAGGGGGACAACACTGAAGCTTTCTTT. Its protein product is CASSYWQGDNTEAFF.

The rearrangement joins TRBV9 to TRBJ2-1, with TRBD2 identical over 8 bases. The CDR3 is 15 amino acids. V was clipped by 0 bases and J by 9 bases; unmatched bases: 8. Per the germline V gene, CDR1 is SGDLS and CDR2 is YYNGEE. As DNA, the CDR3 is TGTGCCAGCAGCGTAGATATAGCGGGGTTCTTTGAGCAGTTCTTC. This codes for CASSVDIAGFFEQFF.

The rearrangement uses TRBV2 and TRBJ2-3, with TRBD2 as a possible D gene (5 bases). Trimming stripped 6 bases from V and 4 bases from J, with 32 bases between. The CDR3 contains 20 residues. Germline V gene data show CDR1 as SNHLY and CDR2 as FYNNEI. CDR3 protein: CASSRPEISFGPPGADTQYF. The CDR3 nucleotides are TGTGCCAGCAGCAGGCCGGAGATCTCCTTTGGACCCCCCGGGGCAGATACGCAGTATTTT. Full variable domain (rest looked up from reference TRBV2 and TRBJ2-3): EPEVTQTPSHQVTQMGQEVILRCVPISNHLYFYWYRQILGQKVEFLVSFYNNEISEKSEIFDDQFSVERPDGSNFTLKIRSTKLEDSAMYFCASSRPEISFGPPGADTQYFGPGTRLTVL.

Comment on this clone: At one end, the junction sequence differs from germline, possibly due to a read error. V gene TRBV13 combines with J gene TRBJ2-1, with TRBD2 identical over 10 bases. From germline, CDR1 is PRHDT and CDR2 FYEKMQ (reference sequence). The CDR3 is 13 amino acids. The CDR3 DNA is TGTGCCAGCAGTTTAGCGGGAGGTGGTGAGCAGTTCTTC. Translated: CASSLAGGGEQFF.